This TCR beta chain was retrieved from a study of blood T cell repertoires in COVID-19. Method: immunoSEQ multiplex PCR; TCRdb's copy keeps in-frame clones and lacks some. The data hold about 290,000 clones, with roughly 85% observed a single time. The germline V and J ends were trimmed by 5 bases and 0 bases, with 11 bases remaining between them. The CDR3 is made up of 15 amino acids. Germline CDR1 reads SGHVS; CDR2 reads FQNEAQ. The clonotype was recovered from a woman in her thirties with active or convalescent COVID-19. V is TRBV7-8 and J is TRBJ1-5; D remains ambiguous. Sequences were obtained from peripheral blood. The CDR3 sequence: CASSLITDSNQPQHF. DNA of the CDR3: TGTGCCAGCAGCCTAATTACAGATAGCAATCAGCCCCAGCATTTT.